These T cell receptor beta chains were read from a single sample in a study of T cell responses to AZD1222 COVID-19 vaccine. Clones were sequenced by immunoSEQ multiplex PCR, and TCRdb holds only the in-frame ones, with some missing. The table has 150,000 or so clones, 70% to 90% seen once. The sequences come from peripheral blood, collected on day 0 of AZD1222 vaccination. Source of these receptors: an adult in good health. CDR3s include the opening cysteine and the closing phenylalanine or tryptophan. D genes are given only for firm matches. The size entry is marked missing in some rows and otherwise reads once, few, many or a size class.

j_gene: TRBJ2-3; d_gene: -; v_gene: TRBV5-1; abundance: few; CDR3nt: TGCGCCAGCAGGGGCCAGGGGTCCACAGATACGCAGTATTTT; CDR3aa: CASRGQGSTDTQYF
j_gene: TRBJ2-7; d_gene: TRBD1; v_gene: TRBV28; abundance: -; CDR3nt: TGTGCCAGCAGGCCTGGGGACAGGAGCTCCTACGAGCAGTACTTC; CDR3aa: CASRPGDRSSYEQYF
j_gene: TRBJ2-1; d_gene: -; v_gene: TRBV7-9; abundance: -; CDR3nt: TGTGCCAGCAGCTTATTAGTTTCGGTTGAAGGGCAGTTCTTC; CDR3aa: CASSLLVSVEGQFF
j_gene: TRBJ2-3; d_gene: -; v_gene: TRBV28; abundance: -; CDR3nt: TGTGCCAGCAGAACTAGACCCTATTCCCGGGTCCGCAAGTCGGATACGCAGTATTTT; CDR3aa: CASRTRPYSRVRKSDTQYF
j_gene: TRBJ2-1; d_gene: TRBD2; v_gene: TRBV5-1; abundance: -; CDR3nt: TGCGCCAGCAGCCCGAGGACTAGTGGGTCCTACAATGAGCAGTTCTTC; CDR3aa: CASSPRTSGSYNEQFF
j_gene: TRBJ1-1; d_gene: -; v_gene: TRBV19; abundance: -; CDR3nt: TGTGCCGTCGGGACCCGGACGAACACTGAAGCTTTCTTT; CDR3aa: CAVGTRTNTEAFF
j_gene: TRBJ2-1; d_gene: -; v_gene: TRBV25-1; abundance: -; CDR3nt: TGTGCCAGCAGTCCACCGGAGACCTACAATGAGCAGTTCTTC; CDR3aa: CASSPPETYNEQFF
j_gene: TRBJ2-5; d_gene: TRBD2; v_gene: TRBV4-2; abundance: once; CDR3nt: TGTGCCAGCAGCCCCCGATCGACTAGCGGGGAGACCCAGTACTTC; CDR3aa: CASSPRSTSGETQYF
j_gene: TRBJ1-2; d_gene: -; v_gene: TRBV20-1; abundance: -; CDR3nt: TGCAGTGCAAACAGGGACTATGGCTACACCTTC; CDR3aa: CSANRDYGYTF
j_gene: TRBJ1-5; d_gene: -; v_gene: TRBV19; abundance: -; CDR3nt: TGTGCCAGTAGTAACAGGGTAGTTCAGCCCCAGCATTTT; CDR3aa: CASSNRVVQPQHF
j_gene: TRBJ1-5; d_gene: -; v_gene: TRBV7-8; abundance: -; CDR3nt: TGTGCCAGCAGCACTCGGGCAGCCCCCAGGGATCAGCCCCAGCATTTT; CDR3aa: CASSTRAAPRDQPQHF
j_gene: TRBJ2-6; d_gene: TRBD1; v_gene: TRBV5-4; abundance: -; CDR3nt: TGTGCCAGCACCGGGACAGCTCCTGGGGCCAACGTCCTGACTTTC; CDR3aa: CASTGTAPGANVLTF
j_gene: TRBJ1-2; d_gene: -; v_gene: TRBV3-1/TRBV3-2; abundance: -; CDR3nt: TGTGCCAGCAGCCAAACAACTAACTATGGCTACACCTTC; CDR3aa: CASSQTTNYGYTF
j_gene: TRBJ1-5; d_gene: -; v_gene: TRBV28; abundance: -; CDR3nt: TGTGCCAGCAGTTGGGGGGGTCAGCCCCAGCATTTT; CDR3aa: CASSWGGQPQHF
j_gene: TRBJ1-4; d_gene: -; v_gene: TRBV3-1/TRBV3-2; abundance: -; CDR3nt: TGTGCCAGCAGCTCCCTAGCCGGGGGCGCCCCGGGGAAACTGTTTTTT; CDR3aa: CASSSLAGGAPGKLFF
j_gene: TRBJ1-6; d_gene: -; v_gene: TRBV7-9; abundance: many; CDR3nt: TGTGCCAGCACCTTAGGTGCCTATAATTCACCCCTCCACTTT; CDR3aa: CASTLGAYNSPLHF
j_gene: TRBJ1-2; d_gene: -; v_gene: TRBV18; abundance: -; CDR3nt: TGTGCCAGCTCACCACTAAGTGGTGGCTACACCTTC; CDR3aa: CASSPLSGGYTF
j_gene: TRBJ1-4; d_gene: TRBD1; v_gene: TRBV6-4; abundance: once; CDR3nt: TGTGCCAGCAGCCCTGACAGGGGGAATGAAAAACTGTTTTTT; CDR3aa: CASSPDRGNEKLFF
j_gene: TRBJ1-1; d_gene: TRBD1; v_gene: TRBV2; abundance: -; CDR3nt: TGTGCCAGTCTAGACAGGGTGGGAACTGAAGCTTTCTTT; CDR3aa: CASLDRVGTEAFF
j_gene: TRBJ2-3; d_gene: -; v_gene: TRBV6-4; abundance: -; CDR3nt: TGTGCCAGCAGTCCGATCGTGGGAGAGTCAGATACGCAGTATTTT; CDR3aa: CASSPIVGESDTQYF
j_gene: TRBJ1-1; d_gene: -; v_gene: TRBV29-1; abundance: -; CDR3nt: TGCAGCGTTGCTCTTAGACAGAAAAACACTGAAGCTTTCTTT; CDR3aa: CSVALRQKNTEAFF